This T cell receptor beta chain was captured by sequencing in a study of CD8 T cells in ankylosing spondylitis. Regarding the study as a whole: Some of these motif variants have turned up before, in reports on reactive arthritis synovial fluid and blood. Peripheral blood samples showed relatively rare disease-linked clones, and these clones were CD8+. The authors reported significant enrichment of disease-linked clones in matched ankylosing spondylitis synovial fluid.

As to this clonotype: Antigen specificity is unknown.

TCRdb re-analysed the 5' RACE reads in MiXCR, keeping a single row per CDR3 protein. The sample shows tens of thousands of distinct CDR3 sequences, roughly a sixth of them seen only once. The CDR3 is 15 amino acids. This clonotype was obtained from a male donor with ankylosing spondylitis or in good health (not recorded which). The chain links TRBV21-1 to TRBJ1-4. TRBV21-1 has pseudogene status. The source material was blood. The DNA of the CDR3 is TGTGCCAGCAGCAAAGAAGGAGGGCAGAATGAAAAACTGTTTTTT. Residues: CASSKEGGQNEKLFF.